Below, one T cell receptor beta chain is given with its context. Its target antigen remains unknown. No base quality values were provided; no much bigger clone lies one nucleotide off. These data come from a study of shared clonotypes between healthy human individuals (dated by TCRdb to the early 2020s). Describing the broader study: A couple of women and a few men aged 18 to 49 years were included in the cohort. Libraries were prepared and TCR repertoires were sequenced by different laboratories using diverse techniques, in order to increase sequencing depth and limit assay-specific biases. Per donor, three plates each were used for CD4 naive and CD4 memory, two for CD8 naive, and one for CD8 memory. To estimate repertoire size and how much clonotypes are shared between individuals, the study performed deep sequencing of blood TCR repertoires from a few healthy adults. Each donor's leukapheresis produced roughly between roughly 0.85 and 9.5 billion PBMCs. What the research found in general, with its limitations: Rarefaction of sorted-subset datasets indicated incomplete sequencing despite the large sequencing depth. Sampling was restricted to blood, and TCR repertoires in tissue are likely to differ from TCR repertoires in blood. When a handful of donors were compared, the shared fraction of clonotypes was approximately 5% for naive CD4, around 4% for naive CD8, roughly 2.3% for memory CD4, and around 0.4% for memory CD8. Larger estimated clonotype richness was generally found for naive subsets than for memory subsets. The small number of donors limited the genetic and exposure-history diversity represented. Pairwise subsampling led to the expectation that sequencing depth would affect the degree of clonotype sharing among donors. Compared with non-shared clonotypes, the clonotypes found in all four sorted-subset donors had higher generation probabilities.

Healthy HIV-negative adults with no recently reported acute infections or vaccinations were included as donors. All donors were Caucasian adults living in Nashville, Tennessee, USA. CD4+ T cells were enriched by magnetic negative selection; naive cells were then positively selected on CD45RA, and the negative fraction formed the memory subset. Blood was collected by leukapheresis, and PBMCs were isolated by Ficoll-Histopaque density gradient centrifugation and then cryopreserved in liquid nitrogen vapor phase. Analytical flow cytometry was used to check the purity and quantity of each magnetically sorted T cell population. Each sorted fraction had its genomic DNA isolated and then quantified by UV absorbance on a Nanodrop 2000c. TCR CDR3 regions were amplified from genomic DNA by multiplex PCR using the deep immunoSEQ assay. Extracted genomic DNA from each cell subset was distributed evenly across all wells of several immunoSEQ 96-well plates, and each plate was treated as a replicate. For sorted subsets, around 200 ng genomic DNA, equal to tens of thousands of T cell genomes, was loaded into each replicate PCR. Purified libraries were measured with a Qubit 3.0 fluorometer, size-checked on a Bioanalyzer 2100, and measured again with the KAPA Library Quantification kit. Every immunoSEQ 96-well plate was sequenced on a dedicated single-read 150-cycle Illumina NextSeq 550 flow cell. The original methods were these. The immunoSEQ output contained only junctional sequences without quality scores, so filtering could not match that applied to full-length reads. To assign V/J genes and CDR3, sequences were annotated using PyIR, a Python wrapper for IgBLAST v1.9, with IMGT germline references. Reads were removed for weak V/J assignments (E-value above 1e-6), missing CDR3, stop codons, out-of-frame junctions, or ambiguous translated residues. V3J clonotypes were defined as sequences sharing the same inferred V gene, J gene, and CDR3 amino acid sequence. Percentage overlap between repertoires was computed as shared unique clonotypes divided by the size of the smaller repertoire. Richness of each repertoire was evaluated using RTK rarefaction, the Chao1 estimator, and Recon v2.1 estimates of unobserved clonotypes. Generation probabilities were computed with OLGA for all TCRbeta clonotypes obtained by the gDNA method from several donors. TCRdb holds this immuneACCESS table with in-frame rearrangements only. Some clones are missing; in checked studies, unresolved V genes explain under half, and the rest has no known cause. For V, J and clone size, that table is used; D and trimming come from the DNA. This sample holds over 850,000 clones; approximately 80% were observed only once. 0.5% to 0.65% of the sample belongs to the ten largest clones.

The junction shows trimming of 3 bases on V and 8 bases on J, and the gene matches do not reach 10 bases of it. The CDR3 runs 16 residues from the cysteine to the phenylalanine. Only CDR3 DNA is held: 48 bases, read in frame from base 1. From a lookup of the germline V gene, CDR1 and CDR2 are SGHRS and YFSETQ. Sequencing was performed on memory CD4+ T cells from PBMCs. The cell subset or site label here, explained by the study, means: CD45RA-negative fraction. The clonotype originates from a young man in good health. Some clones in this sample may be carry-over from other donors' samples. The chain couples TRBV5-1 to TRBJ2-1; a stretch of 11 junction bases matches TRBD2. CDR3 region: CASSSTPSGRRDEQFF. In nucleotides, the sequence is TGCGCCAGCAGCTCCACCCCTAGCGGGAGGAGGGATGAGCAGTTCTTC.